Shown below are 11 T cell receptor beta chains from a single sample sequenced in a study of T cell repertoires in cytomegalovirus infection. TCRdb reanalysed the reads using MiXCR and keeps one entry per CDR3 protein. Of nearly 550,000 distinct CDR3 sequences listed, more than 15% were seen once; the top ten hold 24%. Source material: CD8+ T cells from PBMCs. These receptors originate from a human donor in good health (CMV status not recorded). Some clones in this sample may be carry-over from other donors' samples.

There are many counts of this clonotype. CDR3 bases: TGTGCCAGCAGCTTAGTGGCTATAGAGACCCAGTACTTC. This sequence encodes CASSLVAIETQYF. This chain uses TRBV7-9 with TRBJ2-5; D is uncertain. The CDR3 has 13 amino acids. V lost 1 base to trimming and J lost 4 bases, with 7 bases between them. CDR1 is SEHNR, CDR2 FQNEAQ, per germline (reference sequence).

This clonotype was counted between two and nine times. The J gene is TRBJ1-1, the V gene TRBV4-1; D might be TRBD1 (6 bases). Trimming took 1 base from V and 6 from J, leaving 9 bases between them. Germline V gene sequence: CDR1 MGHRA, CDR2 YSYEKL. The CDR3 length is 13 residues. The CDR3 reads CASSQAKGAEAFF. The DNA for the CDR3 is TGCGCCAGCAGCCAAGCAAAGGGGGCTGAAGCTTTCTTT.

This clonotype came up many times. CDR3 protein: CASSYVVSNQPQHF. CDR3 nucleotide sequence: TGTGCCAGCAGTTATGTCGTGTCGAATCAGCCCCAGCATTTT. This sequence joins TRBV12-3 or TRBV12-4 and TRBJ1-5, with D unresolved. The CDR3 has 14 amino acids. V shed 4 bases and J shed 4 bases, with 11 bases lying between them.

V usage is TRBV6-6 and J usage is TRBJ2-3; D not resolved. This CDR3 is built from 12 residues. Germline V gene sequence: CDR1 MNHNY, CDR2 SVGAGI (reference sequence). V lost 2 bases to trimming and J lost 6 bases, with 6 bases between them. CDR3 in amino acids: CASSYNPDTQYF. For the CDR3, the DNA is TGTGCCAGCAGTTACAATCCCGATACGCAGTATTTT.

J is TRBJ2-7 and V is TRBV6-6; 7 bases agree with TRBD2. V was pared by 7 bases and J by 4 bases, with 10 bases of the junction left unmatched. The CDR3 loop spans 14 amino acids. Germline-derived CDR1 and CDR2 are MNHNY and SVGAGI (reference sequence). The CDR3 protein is CASKEGDYLYEQYF. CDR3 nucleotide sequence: TGTGCCAGCAAGGAAGGGGACTATCTGTACGAGCAGTACTTC.

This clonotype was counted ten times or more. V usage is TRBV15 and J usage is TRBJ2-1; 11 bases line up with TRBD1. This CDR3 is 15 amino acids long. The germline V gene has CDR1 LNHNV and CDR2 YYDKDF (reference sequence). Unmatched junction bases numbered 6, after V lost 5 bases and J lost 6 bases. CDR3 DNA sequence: TGTGCCACCAGCGGCCGGGACAGGGGGGCCAATGAGCAGTTCTTC. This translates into CATSGRDRGANEQFF.

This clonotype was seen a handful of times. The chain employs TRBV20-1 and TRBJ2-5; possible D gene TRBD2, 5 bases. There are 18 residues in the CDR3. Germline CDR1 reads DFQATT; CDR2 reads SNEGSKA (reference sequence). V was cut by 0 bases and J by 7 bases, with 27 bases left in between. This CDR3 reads CSARDKTRRQPVRMTQYF. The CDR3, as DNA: TGCAGTGCTAGAGATAAAACCCGGAGGCAACCCGTGAGGATGACCCAGTACTTC.

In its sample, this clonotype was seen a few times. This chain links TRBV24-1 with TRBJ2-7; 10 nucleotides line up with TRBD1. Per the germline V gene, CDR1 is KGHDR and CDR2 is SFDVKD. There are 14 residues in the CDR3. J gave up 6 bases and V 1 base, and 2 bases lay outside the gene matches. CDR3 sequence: CATSDLGTGAEQYF. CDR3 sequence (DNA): TGTGCCACCAGTGATTTAGGGACAGGGGCCGAGCAGTACTTC.

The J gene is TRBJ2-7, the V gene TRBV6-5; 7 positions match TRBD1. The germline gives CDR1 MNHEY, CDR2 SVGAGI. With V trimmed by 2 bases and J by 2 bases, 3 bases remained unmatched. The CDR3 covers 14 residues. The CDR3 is CASSYDRATYEQYF. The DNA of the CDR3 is TGTGCCAGCAGTTACGACAGGGCCACCTACGAGCAGTACTTC.

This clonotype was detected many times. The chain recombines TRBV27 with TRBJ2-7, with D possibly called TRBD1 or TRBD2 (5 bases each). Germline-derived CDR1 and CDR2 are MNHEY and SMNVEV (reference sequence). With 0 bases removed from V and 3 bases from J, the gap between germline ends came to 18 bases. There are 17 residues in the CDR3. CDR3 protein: CASSLSFRGALGYEQYF. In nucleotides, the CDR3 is TGTGCCAGCAGTTTATCGTTCCGAGGGGCGTTGGGCTACGAGCAGTACTTC.

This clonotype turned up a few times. The CDR3 spells CASSIRDRVYEQYF. In DNA, the CDR3 is TGTGCCAGCAGTATCCGGGACAGGGTTTACGAGCAGTACTTC. The chain is built from TRBV12-3 or TRBV12-4 and TRBJ2-7, with 9 positions matching TRBD1. V shed 5 bases and J 4 bases; nucleotides not matched to a gene: 6. The CDR3 sequence is 14 residues long.